The 24 T cell receptor beta chains reported below all come from one sample, sequenced in a study of T cell responses to AZD1222 COVID-19 vaccine. TCRdb's table, derived via immunoSEQ multiplex PCR, lists solely in-frame clones and lacks some. The sample includes under 200,000 clones, approximately 90% of them seen just once. Sequencing was performed on peripheral blood, taken 28 days after the second AZD1222 dose. Receptors were obtained from an adult who received the AZD1222 COVID-19 vaccine.

V gene TRBV4-2 combines with J gene TRBJ1-2, with TRBD1 as a possible D gene (6 bases). V lost 0 bases to trimming and J lost 7 bases, with 15 bases between them. CDR3 size: 15 residues. Germline assignment: CDR1 LGHNA and CDR2 YNFKEQ. The CDR3 bases are TGTGCCAGCAGCCAAGACCAGACAGGTATACGTGGCTACACCTTC. Encoded protein: CASSQDQTGIRGYTF.

J is TRBJ2-7 and V is TRBV11-3; weak D call: TRBD1 (6 bases). The CDR3 runs 17 residues. CDR1 is SGHNT and CDR2 is YENEEA in the germline V gene. V was clipped by 5 bases and J by 0 bases, with 20 bases between them. The CDR3 loop is CASSPPTSAGASYEQYF. The DNA for the CDR3 is TGTGCCAGCAGCCCCCCTACGTCGGCAGGGGCCTCCTACGAGCAGTACTTC.

In this sample, this clone turned up a few times. This rearrangement joins TRBV19 to TRBJ1-6, with D possibly being TRBD1 (6 bases). V lost 5 bases and J 0 bases, leaving 14 bases between the germline ends. The CDR3 has 17 amino acids. Germline V gene sequence: CDR1 LNHDA, CDR2 SQIVND (reference sequence). The DNA for the CDR3 is TGTGCCAGTAGTCGGATTACAGGGAGCTCCTATAATTCACCCCTCCACTTT. This gives the protein CASSRITGSSYNSPLHF. Variable domain in full (rest from reference TRBV19 and TRBJ1-6): DGGITQSPKYLFRKEGQNVTLSCEQNLNHDAMYWYRQDPGQGLRLIYYSQIVNDFQKGDIAEGYSVSREKKESFPLTVTSAQKNPTAFYLCASSRITGSSYNSPLHFGNGTRLTVT.

The gene calls are TRBV11-2 and TRBJ2-5, with D perhaps assigned TRBD1 or TRBD2 (5 bases each). V lost 2 bases and J 0 bases, leaving 13 bases between the germline ends. Germline V gene lookup returns CDR1 SGHAT and CDR2 FQNNGV. CDR3 length: 16 amino acids. The CDR3 loop is CASSLIRGNDQETQYF. CDR3 coding DNA: TGTGCCAGCAGCTTAATCCGGGGCAATGACCAAGAGACCCAGTACTTC.

The rearrangement uses TRBV5-5 and TRBJ1-1; D unclear. V was clipped by 10 bases and J by 1 base, with 23 bases between them. Germline CDR1 SGHKS, CDR2 YYEKEE (reference sequence). The CDR3 consists of 16 residues. CDR3 in DNA: TGTGCCTCCCGCATTCGGACGGGTATACAGAACACTGAAGCTTTCTTT. The encoded protein is CASRIRTGIQNTEAFF.

The gene calls are TRBV6-1 and TRBJ2-1; the D is unclear. V shed 0 bases and J shed 9 bases, with 9 bases lying between them. The CDR3 has 13 residues. CDR1 is MNHNS and CDR2 is SASEGT in the germline V gene. DNA of the CDR3: TGTGCCAGCAGTGAAGCAGGGTGGATTGAGCAGTTCTTC. It codes for CASSEAGWIEQFF.

The chain employs TRBV27 and TRBJ1-2; tentative D call: TRBD1 (6 bases). Germline CDR1 is MNHEY and CDR2 is SMNVEV (reference sequence). The CDR3 covers 14 residues. The germline V and J ends were trimmed by 5 bases and 3 bases, with 13 bases remaining between them. Written as DNA, the CDR3 is TGTGCCAGCAGTCCCGGGACATTCCACTATGGCTACACCTTC. Translated: CASSPGTFHYGYTF.

This rearrangement joins TRBV10-3 to TRBJ1-1, with D perhaps matching TRBD1 (5 bases). The germline V gene has CDR1 ENHRY and CDR2 SYGVKD. The CDR3 loop spans 13 amino acids. The V end was cut by 7 bases, the J end by 7 bases, with 16 bases between. CDR3 residues: CAIKIPGTHEAFF. CDR3 coding DNA: TGTGCCATCAAAATTCCCGGGACGCATGAAGCTTTCTTT.

The chain employs TRBV21-1 and TRBJ2-7; the D call TRBD1 from the table was never checked on the DNA. TRBV21-1 is classified as a pseudogene. CDR3 length: 12 amino acids. CDR3 region: CASSGQGYEQYF. CDR3 sequence (DNA): TGTGCCAGCAGCGGACAGGGCTACGAGCAGTACTTC.

The chain combines TRBV19 with TRBJ2-1; TRBD1 might be the D (6 bases). CDR3 length equals 16 residues. V was cut by 6 bases and J by 3 bases, with 18 bases left in between. CDR1 LNHDA and CDR2 SQIVND come from the germline V gene (reference sequence). In DNA, the CDR3 is TGTGCCAGTAGCCTACAGGGCCCCCCTGGCTACAATGAGCAGTTCTTC. It codes for CASSLQGPPGYNEQFF. The full variable domain, its missing parts supplied by reference TRBV19 and TRBJ2-1, is DGGITQSPKYLFRKEGQNVTLSCEQNLNHDAMYWYRQDPGQGLRLIYYSQIVNDFQKGDIAEGYSVSREKKESFPLTVTSAQKNPTAFYLCASSLQGPPGYNEQFFGPGTRLTVL.

The gene calls are TRBV9 and TRBJ1-1, with D perhaps TRBD1 (6 bases). With 1 base removed from V and 5 bases from J, the gap between germline ends came to 15 bases. CDR3 length: 15 residues. Germline CDR1 SGDLS, CDR2 YYNGEE. The CDR3 loop is CASSVQPGAGTEAFF. CDR3 nucleotide sequence: TGTGCCAGCAGCGTACAGCCGGGGGCCGGGACTGAAGCTTTCTTT.

This chain links TRBV19 with TRBJ2-1; no definite D call. CDR3 size: 12 residues. V was trimmed by 5 bases and J by 7 bases, leaving 9 bases between them. Looked up from germline, CDR1 is LNHDA and CDR2 is SQIVND (reference sequence). The CDR3 DNA reads TGTGCCAGTAGTCTACTCGGAAATGAGCAGTTCTTC. Encoded protein: CASSLLGNEQFF.

J is TRBJ2-5 and V is TRBV7-9; D not certain. Trimming removed 1 base from V and 4 bases from J, with 10 bases in between. The CDR3 consists of 14 residues. The germline gives CDR1 SEHNR, CDR2 FQNEAQ (reference sequence). This CDR3 reads CASSLVLSGETQYF. The CDR3 DNA reads as TGTGCCAGCAGCTTAGTACTATCCGGAGAGACCCAGTACTTC.

The rearrangement links TRBV24-1 to TRBJ2-1; no definite D call. Germline CDR1 KGHDR, CDR2 SFDVKD. The CDR3 has 13 residues. V lost 4 bases, J lost 6 bases, and 9 bases lay in between. CDR3 amino acids: CATSDIYTNEQFF. The CDR3 bases are TGTGCCACCAGTGACATCTATACCAATGAGCAGTTCTTC.

V and J are TRBV2 and TRBJ1-5; D not resolved. The CDR3 is 13 residues long. With 1 base removed from V and 4 bases from J, the gap between germline ends came to 5 bases. CDR1 is SNHLY, CDR2 FYNNEI, per germline. The CDR3: CASSEEGNQPQHF. CDR3 DNA sequence: TGTGCCAGCAGTGAAGAGGGTAATCAGCCCCAGCATTTT.

This clone has only a few counts. J is TRBJ1-6 and V is TRBV9; 10 positions match TRBD1. The CDR3 loop spans 15 amino acids. V dropped 4 bases and J dropped 7; count of bases not matched to a gene: 5. Germline CDR1 reads SGDLS; CDR2 reads YYNGEE. CDR3: CASSPRTGGNSPLHF. In DNA form, the CDR3 reads TGTGCCAGCAGCCCTAGGACAGGGGGAAATTCACCCCTCCACTTT.

This clone was detected once. This chain links TRBV12-3 or TRBV12-4 with TRBJ1-3, with TRBD1 as a possible D gene (5 bases). V lost 1 base and J lost 4, with 5 bases in between. There are 13 residues in the CDR3. The CDR3 bases are TGTGCCAGCAGTTTAGGGACAGGAAACACCATATATTTT. Protein: CASSLGTGNTIYF.

The genes are TRBV3-1 (or the pseudogene TRBV3-2) and TRBJ2-5; 9 bases are a match to TRBD2. The CDR3 covers 17 residues. Per germline, CDR1 LGHDT and CDR2 YNNKEL (reference sequence). V was pared by 3 bases and J by 5 bases, with 13 bases of the junction left unmatched. The CDR3, as DNA: TGTGCCAGCAGCCATTGGTTCAGGCGCGGGGGGGAGGAGACCCAGTACTTC. It encodes CASSHWFRRGGEETQYF.

The chain uses TRBV6-5 and TRBJ2-5; 7 nucleotides align to TRBD2. Germline assignment: CDR1 MNHEY and CDR2 SVGAGI. Germline trimming cut 6 bases from V and 4 bases from J; bases unmatched to any gene: 11. The CDR3 totals 15 residues. CDR3 in DNA: TGTGCCAGCAGCCGTTGGTCGGCGGGGGTAGAGACCCAGTACTTC. Its protein product is CASSRWSAGVETQYF.

The chain has TRBV6-5 and TRBJ2-5; tentative D call: TRBD1 (6 bases). The ends were cut back, 5 bases at V and 4 bases at J, with 14 bases in the middle. The CDR3 totals 14 residues. Germline V CDR1 and CDR2: MNHEY, SVGAGI. DNA for the CDR3: TGTGCCAGCAGTCTCAGGGGCACGGCAGAGACCCAGTACTTC. Amino acids: CASSLRGTAETQYF.

The gene calls are TRBV2 and TRBJ2-3; the match to TRBD2 covers 12 bases. The ends lost 1 base at V and 3 bases at J; junction bases unmatched: 5. Germline V gene lookup returns CDR1 SNHLY and CDR2 FYNNEI. CDR3 length: 17 residues. CDR3 loop: CASSEVASGGATDTQYF. In DNA, the CDR3 is TGTGCCAGCAGTGAAGTGGCTAGCGGGGGGGCGACAGATACGCAGTATTTT.

The chain has TRBV5-4 and TRBJ2-1; 10 nucleotides agree with TRBD2. The germline CDR1 and CDR2 sequences are SGHNT and YYREEE (reference sequence). The CDR3 covers 16 residues. V was clipped by 4 bases and J by 5 bases; unmatched bases: 9. The CDR3 sequence: CASSSGGGNRHNEQFF. The CDR3 region has the DNA TGTGCCAGCAGCAGCGGGGGGGGTAATAGACACAATGAGCAGTTCTTC.

The V and J genes are TRBV6-6 and TRBJ1-5; maybe TRBD1 (5 bases). Trimming removed 5 bases at V and 3 bases at J, with 11 bases between. Germline CDR1 and CDR2: MNHNY and SVGAGI (reference sequence). CDR3 length: 14 amino acids. The CDR3 sequence: CASSGGVDNQPQHF. The CDR3 coding sequence is TGTGCCAGCAGTGGAGGGGTGGACAATCAGCCCCAGCATTTT.

This chain joins TRBV5-4 and TRBJ1-2; D is undetermined. Germline V gene data show CDR1 as SGHNT and CDR2 as YYREEE (reference sequence). V was cut by 3 bases and J by 5 bases, with 14 bases left in between. The CDR3 consists of 14 residues. Here the CDR3 DNA reads TGTGCCAGCAGCTCTGGGCAGGACCCATATGGCTACACCTTC. This sequence encodes CASSSGQDPYGYTF.